This T cell receptor (beta chain) was observed in a study of T cells in women clearing cervical HPV infection. Study-wide findings and caveats: Effector/memory and HPV-specific T cells were not isolated, and association timing is unknown.

CDR1 and CDR2 (germline): SNHLY, FYNNEI. CDR3 size: 15 residues. With V trimmed by 6 bases and J by 3 bases, 5 bases remained unmatched. With respect to this clone: Its cognate antigen is unknown. The read halts 3 residues ahead of the CDR3 end, with the missing end drawn from the germline J gene.

TCR beta CDR3 amplified by multiplex PCR from approximately 1,300 ng genomic DNA. This table comes from immunoSEQ multiplex PCR, and its TCRdb copy is limited to in-frame clones, with some not included. Its clone listing holds around 20,000 clones. Sequencing was carried out using blood buffy coat. The chain recombines TRBV2 with TRBJ2-1; 10 nucleotides line up with TRBD1. The origin of this receptor is a woman aged 18-70 years with a cervical HPV16 infection that either progressed to CIN3+ or cleared (not recorded which). The DNA read from the CDR3 is TGTGCCAGCAGGGGGGACAGGGGTGACTACAATGAG. It codes for CASRGDRGDYNE. The whole CDR3 sequence is CASRGDRGDYNEQFF.